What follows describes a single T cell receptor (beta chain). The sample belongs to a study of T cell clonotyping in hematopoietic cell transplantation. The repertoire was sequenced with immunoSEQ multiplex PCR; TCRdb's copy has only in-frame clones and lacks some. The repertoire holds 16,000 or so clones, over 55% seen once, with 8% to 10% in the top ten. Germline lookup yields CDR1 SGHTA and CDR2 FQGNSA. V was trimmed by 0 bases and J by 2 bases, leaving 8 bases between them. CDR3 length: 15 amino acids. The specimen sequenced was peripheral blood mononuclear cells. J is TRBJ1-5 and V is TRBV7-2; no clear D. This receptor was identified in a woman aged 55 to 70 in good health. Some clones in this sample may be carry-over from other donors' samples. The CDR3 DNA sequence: TGTGCCAGCAGCTTAGCAGGGCCAGGCAATCAGCCCCAGCATTTT. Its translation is CASSLAGPGNQPQHF.